The 2 T cell receptor beta chains below were found in one sample sequenced in a study of early T cells in non-severe SARS-CoV-2 infection. TCRdb re-derived calls from the 5' RACE reads in MiXCR, one entry per CDR3 protein. The sample carries tens of thousands of distinct CDR3 sequences, approximately 13% recorded once. Sequenced input: whole blood. The receptors here all came from an adult who was a healthcare worker with PCR-confirmed SARS-CoV-2 infection or an uninfected control (not recorded which).

This clonotype was detected many times. J is TRBJ1-1 and V is TRBV28, with D uncertain. The length of the CDR3 is 13 residues. Trimming cost V 6 bases and J 6 bases, with 14 bases left between them. From germline, CDR1 is MDHEN and CDR2 SYDVKM. CDR3 DNA sequence: TGTGCCAGCAGGGGAGGAACGGCGGCTGAAGCTTTCTTT. Amino acid sequence: CASRGGTAAEAFF.

The chain couples TRBV29-1 to TRBJ2-1; tentatively, D is TRBD1 (5 bases). Germline V CDR1 and CDR2: SQVTM, ANQGSEA. The V end lost 7 bases, the J end lost 0 bases, and 10 bases lay between the germline ends. The CDR3 is 13 residues long. The CDR3 DNA reads as TGCAGCGAGGGGCGGAGCTCCTACAATGAGCAGTTCTTC. Protein: CSEGRSSYNEQFF.